This T cell receptor (beta chain) came from a study of blood T cell repertoires in COVID-19. At the level of the study: Nucleic acid was either cDNA or gDNA, and it came from T cells, B-cell-depleted T cells, or PBMCs.

This CDR3 contains 17 residues. The trim removed 4 bases at V and 6 bases at J, leaving 7 bases unmatched. Germline values: CDR1 KGHSH, CDR2 LQKENI. In the study's own analysis: Amplification with reference gene primers provided the estimates of nucleated cell counts. The repertoire was sequenced with immunoSEQ multiplex PCR; TCRdb's copy has only in-frame clones and lacks some. The V and J calls and the clone size are those of that table, but D and trimming were determined from the DNA. The sample includes 200,000 to 250,000 clones, around 84% of them seen just once. This receptor was identified in a woman aged 55-75 years who had recovered from COVID-19. Source material: peripheral blood. This chain links TRBV18 with TRBJ2-1; 15 bases agree with TRBD2. CDR3: CASSRGLAGGSGNEQFF. CDR3 bases: TGTGCCAGCTCACGAGGACTAGCGGGGGGGTCCGGCAATGAGCAGTTCTTC.